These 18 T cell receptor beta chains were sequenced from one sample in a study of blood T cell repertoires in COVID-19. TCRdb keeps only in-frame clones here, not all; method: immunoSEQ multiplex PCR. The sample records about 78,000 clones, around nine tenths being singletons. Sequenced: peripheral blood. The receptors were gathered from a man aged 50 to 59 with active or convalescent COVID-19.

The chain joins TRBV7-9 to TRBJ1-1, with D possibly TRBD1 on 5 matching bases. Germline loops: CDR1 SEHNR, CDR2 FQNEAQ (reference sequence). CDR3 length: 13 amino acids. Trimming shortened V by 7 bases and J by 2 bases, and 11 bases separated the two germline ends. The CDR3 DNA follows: TGTGCCAGCAATATTGACAGCAACACTGAAGCTTTCTTT. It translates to CASNIDSNTEAFF.

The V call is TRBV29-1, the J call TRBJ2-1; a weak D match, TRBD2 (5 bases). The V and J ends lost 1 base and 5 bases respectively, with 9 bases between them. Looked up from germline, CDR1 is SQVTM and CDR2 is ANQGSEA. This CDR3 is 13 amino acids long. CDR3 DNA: TGCAGCGTTGAAGGAGGCGGGCACAATGAGCAGTTCTTC. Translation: CSVEGGGHNEQFF.

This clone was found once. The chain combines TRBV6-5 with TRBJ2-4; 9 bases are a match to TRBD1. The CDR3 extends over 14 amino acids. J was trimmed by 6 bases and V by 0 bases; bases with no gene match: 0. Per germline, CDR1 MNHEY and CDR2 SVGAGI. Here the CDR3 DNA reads TGTGCCAGCAGTTACTCGACAGGGGGAAACATTCAGTACTTC. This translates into CASSYSTGGNIQYF.

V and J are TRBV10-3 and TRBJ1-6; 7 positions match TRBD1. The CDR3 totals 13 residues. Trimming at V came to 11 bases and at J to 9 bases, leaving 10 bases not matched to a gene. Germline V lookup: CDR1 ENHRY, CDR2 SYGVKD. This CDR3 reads CAAGQGESSPLHF. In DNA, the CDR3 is TGTGCCGCGGGGCAGGGGGAAAGTTCACCCCTCCACTTT.

The CDR3 sequence is CASSLLASNTGELFF. DNA for the CDR3: TGTGCCAGCAGCTTACTAGCGTCGAACACCGGGGAGCTGTTTTTT. This sequence joins TRBV9 and TRBJ2-2, with 7 bases identical to TRBD2. CDR1 and CDR2 from the germline V gene are SGDLS and YYNGEE. This CDR3 region has 15 residues. V shed 4 bases and J 0 bases; nucleotides not matched to a gene: 3.

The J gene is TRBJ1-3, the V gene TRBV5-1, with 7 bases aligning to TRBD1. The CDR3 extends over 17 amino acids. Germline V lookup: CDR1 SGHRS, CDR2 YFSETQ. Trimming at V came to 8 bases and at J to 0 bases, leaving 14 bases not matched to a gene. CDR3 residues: CARKDLRDRRSGNTIYF. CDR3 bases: TGCGCCAGAAAAGACCTCCGGGACAGACGCTCTGGAAACACCATATATTTT.

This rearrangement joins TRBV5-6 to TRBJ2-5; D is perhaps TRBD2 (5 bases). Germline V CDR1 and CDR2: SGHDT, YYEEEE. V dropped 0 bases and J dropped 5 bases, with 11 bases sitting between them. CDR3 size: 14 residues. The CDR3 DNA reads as TGTGCCAGCAGCTTGGATTGGGGAGCCGAGACCCAGTACTTC. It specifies CASSLDWGAETQYF.

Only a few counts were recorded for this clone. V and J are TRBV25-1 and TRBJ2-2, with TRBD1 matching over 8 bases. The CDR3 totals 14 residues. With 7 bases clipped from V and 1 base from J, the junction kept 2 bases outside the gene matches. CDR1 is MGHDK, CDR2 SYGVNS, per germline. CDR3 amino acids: CASTGTGNTGELFF. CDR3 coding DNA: TGTGCCAGCACCGGGACAGGGAACACCGGGGAGCTGTTTTTT.

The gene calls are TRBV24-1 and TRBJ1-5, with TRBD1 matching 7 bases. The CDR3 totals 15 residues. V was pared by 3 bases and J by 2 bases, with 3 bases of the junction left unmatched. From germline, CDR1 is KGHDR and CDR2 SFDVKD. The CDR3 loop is CATSDNRGGNQPQHF. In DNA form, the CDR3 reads TGTGCCACCAGTGATAACAGGGGTGGCAATCAGCCCCAGCATTTT.

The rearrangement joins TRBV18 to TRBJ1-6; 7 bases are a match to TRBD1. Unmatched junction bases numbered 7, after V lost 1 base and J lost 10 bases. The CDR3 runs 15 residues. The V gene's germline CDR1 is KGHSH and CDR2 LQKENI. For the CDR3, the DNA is TGTGCCAGCTCACCACTGGAGGGACAGAGGTCACCCCTCCACTTT. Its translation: CASSPLEGQRSPLHF. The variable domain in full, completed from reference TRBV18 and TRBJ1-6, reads NAGVMQNPRHLVRRRGQEARLRCSPMKGHSHVYWYRQLPEEGLKFMVYLQKENIIDESGMPKERFSAEFPKEGPSILRIQQVVRGDSAAYFCASSPLEGQRSPLHFGNGTRLTVT.

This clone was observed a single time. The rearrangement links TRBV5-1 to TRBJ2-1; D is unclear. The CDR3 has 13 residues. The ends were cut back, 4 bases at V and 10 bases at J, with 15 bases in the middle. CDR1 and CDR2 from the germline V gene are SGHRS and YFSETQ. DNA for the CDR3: TGCGCCAGCAGCCGATCAGATGGGCACGAGCAGTTCTTC. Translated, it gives CASSRSDGHEQFF.

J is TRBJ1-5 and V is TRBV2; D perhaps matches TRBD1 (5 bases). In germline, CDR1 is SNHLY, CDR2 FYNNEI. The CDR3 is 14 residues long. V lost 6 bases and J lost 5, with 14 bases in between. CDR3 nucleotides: TGTGCCAGCAGCCCTCAGGGAAAGGATCAGCCCCAGCATTTT. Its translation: CASSPQGKDQPQHF.

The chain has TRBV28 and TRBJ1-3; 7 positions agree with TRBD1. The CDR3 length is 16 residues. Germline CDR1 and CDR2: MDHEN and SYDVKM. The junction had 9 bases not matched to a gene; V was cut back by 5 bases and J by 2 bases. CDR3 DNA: TGTGCCAGCAGTCCCGGACAGGTCATTACTGGAAACACCATATATTTT. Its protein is CASSPGQVITGNTIYF.

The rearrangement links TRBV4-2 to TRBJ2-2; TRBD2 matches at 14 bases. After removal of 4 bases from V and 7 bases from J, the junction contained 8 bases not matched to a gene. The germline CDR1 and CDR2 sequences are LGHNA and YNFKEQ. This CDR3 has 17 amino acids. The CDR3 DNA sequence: TGTGCCAGCAGCCCCGGGACTAGCGGGGGCCGTGTCGGGGAGCTGTTTTTT. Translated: CASSPGTSGGRVGELFF.

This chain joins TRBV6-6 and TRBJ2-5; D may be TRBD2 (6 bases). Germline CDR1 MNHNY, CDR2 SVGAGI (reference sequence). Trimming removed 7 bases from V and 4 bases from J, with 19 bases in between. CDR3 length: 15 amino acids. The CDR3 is CASIKRGTLGETQYF. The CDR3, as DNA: TGTGCCAGCATAAAACGGGGGACCCTAGGAGAGACCCAGTACTTC.

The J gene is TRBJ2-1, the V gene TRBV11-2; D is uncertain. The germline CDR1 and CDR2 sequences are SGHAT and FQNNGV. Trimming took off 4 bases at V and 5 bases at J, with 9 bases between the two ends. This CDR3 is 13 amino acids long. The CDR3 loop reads CASSSSINNEQFF. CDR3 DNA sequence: TGTGCCAGCAGCTCCAGTATAAACAATGAGCAGTTCTTC.

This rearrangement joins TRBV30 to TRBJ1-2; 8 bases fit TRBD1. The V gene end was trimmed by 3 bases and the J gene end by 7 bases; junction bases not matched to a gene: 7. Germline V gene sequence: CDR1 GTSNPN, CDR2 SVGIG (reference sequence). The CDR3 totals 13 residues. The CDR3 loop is CAWRGQGAGGYTF. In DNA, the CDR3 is TGTGCCTGGAGAGGGCAGGGGGCTGGTGGCTACACCTTC. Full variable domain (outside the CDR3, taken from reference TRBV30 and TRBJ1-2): SQTIHQWPATLVQPVGSPLSLECTVEGTSNPNLYWYRQAAGRGLQLLFYSVGIGQISSEVPQNLSASRPQDRQFILSSKKLLLSDSGFYLCAWRGQGAGGYTFGSGTRLTVV.

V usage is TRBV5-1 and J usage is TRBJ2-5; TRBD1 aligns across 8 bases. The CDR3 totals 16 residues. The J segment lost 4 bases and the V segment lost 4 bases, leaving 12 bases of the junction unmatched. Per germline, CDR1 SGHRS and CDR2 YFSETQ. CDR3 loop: CASSNSPGGVGETQYF. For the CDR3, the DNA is TGCGCCAGCAGCAATTCTCCAGGGGGCGTGGGAGAGACCCAGTACTTC.